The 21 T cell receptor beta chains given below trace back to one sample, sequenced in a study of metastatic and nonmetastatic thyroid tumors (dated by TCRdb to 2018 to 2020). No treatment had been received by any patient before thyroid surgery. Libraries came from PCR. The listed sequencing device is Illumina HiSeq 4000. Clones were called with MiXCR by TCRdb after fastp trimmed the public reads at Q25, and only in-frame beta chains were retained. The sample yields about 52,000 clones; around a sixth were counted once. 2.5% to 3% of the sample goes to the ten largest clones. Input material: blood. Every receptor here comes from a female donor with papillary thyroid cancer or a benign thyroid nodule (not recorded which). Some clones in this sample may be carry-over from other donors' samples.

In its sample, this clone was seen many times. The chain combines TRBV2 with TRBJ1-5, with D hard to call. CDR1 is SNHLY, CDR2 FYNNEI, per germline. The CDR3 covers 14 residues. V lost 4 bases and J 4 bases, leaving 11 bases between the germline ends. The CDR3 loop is CASSGTPGNQPQHF. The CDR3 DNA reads TGTGCCAGCAGTGGTACTCCGGGAAATCAGCCCCAGCATTTT.

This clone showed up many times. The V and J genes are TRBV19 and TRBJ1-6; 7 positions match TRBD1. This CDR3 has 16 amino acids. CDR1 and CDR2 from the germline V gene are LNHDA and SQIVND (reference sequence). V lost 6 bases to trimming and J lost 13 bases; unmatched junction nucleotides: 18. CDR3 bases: TGTGCCAGTAGACCCCAGCACAGGGGACAAGCGTTTCCCCTCCACTTT. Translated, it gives CASRPQHRGQAFPLHF.

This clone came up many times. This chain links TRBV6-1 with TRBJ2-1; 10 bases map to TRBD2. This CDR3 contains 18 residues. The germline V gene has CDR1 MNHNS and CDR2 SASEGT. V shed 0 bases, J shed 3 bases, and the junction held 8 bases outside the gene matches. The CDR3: CASSEAITGTSVYNEQFF. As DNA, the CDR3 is TGTGCCAGCAGTGAAGCAATAACCGGGACTAGCGTCTACAATGAGCAGTTCTTC.

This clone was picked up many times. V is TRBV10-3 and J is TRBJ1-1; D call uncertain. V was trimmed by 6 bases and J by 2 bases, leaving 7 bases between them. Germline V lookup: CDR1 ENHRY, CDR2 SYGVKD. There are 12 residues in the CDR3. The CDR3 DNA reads TGTGCCATCAGAGCCACAAACACTGAAGCTTTCTTT. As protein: CAIRATNTEAFF.

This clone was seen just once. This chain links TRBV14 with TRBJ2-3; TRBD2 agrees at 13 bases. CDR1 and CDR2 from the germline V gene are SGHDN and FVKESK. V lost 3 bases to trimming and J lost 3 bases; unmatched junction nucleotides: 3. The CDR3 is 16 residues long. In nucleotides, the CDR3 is TGTGCCAGCAGCCAGGGACTAGCGGGAAGAACAGATACGCAGTATTTT. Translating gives CASSQGLAGRTDTQYF.

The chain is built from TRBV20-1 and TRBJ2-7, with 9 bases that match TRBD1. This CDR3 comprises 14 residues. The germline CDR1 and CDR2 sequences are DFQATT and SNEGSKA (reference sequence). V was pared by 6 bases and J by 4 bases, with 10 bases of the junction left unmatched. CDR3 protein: CSAVRTGGNYEQYF. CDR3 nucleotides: TGCAGTGCCGTACGTACAGGGGGCAATTACGAGCAGTACTTC.

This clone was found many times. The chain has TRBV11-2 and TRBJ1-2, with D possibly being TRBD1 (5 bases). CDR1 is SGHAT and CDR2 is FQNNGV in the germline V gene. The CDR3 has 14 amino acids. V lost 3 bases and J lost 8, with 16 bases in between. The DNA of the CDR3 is TGTGCCAGCAGCTTGAGTCCGGGACTTTTCGGCTACACCTTC. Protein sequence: CASSLSPGLFGYTF. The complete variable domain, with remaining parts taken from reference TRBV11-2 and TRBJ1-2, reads EAGVAQSPRYKIIEKRQSVAFWCNPISGHATLYWYQQILGQGPKLLIQFQNNGVVDDSQLPKDRFSAERLKGVDSTLKIQPAKLEDSAVYLCASSLSPGLFGYTFGSGTRLTVV.

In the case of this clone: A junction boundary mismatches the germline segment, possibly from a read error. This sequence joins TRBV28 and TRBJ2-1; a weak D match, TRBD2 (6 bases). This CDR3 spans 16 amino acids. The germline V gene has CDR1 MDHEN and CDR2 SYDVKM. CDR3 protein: CAISLRLAVIDNEQFF. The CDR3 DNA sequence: TGTGCCATCAGTTTACGGTTAGCGGTTATAGACAATGAGCAGTTCTTC. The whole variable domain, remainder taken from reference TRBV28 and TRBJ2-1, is DVKVTQSSRYLVKRTGEKVFLECVQDMDHENMFWYRQDPGLGLRLIYFSYDVKMKEKGDIPEGYSVSREKKERFSLILESASTNQTSMYLCAISLRLAVIDNEQFFGPGTRLTVL.

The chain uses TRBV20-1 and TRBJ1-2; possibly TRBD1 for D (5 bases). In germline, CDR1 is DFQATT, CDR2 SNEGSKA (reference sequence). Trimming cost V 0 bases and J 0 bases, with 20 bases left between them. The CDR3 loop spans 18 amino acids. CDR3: CSARDRVGKGATNYGYTF. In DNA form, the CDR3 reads TGCAGTGCTAGAGATCGGGTAGGGAAAGGGGCAACTAACTATGGCTACACCTTC.

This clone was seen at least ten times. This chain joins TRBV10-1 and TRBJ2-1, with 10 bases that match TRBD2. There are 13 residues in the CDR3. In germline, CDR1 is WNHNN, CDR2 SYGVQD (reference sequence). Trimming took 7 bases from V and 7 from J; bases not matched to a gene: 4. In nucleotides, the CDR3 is TGCGCCAGCAAGGCTAGCGGGAGTAATGAGCAGTTCTTC. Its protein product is CASKASGSNEQFF.

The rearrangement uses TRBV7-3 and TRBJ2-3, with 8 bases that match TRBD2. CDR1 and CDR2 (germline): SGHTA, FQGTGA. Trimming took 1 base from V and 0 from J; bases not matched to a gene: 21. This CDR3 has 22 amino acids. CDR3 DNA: TGTGCCAGCAGCTTAAGGTCGGGTGGGACTAGGCAAGGTTTTTCCAGCACAGATACGCAGTATTTT. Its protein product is CASSLRSGGTRQGFSSTDTQYF.

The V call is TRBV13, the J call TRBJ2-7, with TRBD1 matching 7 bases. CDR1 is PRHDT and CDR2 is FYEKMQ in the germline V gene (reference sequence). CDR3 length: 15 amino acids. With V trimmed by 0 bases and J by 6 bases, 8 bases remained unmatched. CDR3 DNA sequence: TGTGCCAGCAGCTTAGGGACAGGGTTGTTCGCCGAGCAGTACTTC. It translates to CASSLGTGLFAEQYF.

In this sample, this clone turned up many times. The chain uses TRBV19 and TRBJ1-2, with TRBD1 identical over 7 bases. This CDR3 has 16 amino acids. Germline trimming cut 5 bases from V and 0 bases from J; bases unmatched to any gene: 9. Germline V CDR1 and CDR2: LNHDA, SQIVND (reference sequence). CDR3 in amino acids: CASSPTTGRTNYGYTF. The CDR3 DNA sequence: TGTGCCAGTAGTCCGACGACAGGGCGGACTAACTATGGCTACACCTTC.

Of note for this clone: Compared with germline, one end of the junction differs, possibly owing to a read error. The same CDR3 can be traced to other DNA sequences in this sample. The CDR3 DNA follows: TGCGCCATCAGTGAGTCGGGGGCGGGAGGTAAAGAGACACAGTACTTC. It translates to CAISESGAGGKETQYF. The chain links TRBV10-3 to TRBJ2-5; 8 nucleotides match TRBD2. Per germline, CDR1 ENHRY and CDR2 SYGVKD. This CDR3 region has 16 residues.

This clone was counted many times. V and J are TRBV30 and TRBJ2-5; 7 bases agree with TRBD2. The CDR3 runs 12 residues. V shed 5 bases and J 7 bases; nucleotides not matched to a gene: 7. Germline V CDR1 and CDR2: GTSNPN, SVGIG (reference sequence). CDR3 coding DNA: TGTGCCTGGGGGGGAGGGGAAGGGACCCAGTACTTC. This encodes CAWGGGEGTQYF.

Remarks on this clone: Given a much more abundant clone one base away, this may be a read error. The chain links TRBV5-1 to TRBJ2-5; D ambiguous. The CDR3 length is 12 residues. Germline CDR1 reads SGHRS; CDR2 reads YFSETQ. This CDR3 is CASSLGRETHYF. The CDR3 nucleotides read TGCGCCAGCAGCTTGGGACGTGAGACCCATTACTTC.

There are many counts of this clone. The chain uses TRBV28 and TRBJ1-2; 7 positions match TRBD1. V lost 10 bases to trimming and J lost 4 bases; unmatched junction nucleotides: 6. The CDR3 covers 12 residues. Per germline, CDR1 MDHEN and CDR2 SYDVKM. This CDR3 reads CATNQGGYGYTF. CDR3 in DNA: TGTGCCACCAACCAGGGGGGCTATGGCTACACCTTC.

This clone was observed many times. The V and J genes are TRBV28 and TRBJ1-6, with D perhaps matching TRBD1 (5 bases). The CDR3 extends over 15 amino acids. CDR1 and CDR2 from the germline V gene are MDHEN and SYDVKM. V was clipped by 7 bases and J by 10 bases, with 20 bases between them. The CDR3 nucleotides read TGTGCCAGCAACCCGGGACGGCGAGGGAGCTCACCCCTCCACTTT. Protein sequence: CASNPGRRGSSPLHF.

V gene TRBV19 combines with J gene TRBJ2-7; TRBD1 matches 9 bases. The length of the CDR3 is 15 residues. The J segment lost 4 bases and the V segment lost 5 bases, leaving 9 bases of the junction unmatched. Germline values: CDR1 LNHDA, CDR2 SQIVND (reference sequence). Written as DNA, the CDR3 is TGTGCCAGTAGTGCAACCGGGACAGGGTATTACGAGCAGTACTTC. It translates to CASSATGTGYYEQYF.

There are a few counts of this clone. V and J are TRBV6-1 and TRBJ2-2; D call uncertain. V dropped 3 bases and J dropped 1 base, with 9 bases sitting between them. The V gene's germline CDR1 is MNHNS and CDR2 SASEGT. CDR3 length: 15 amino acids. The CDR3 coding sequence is TGTGCCAGCAGTGACTGGCTCGGGAACACCGGGGAGCTGTTTTTT. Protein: CASSDWLGNTGELFF.

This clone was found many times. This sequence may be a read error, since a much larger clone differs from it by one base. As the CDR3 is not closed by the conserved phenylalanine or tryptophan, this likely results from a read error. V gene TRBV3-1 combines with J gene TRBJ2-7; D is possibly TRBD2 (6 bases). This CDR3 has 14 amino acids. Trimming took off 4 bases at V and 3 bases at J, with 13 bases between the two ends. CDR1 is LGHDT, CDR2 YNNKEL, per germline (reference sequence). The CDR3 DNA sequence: TGTGCCAGCAGCCCGGGGGACTCTAGCTACGAGCAGTACCTC. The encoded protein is CASSPGDSSYEQYL.